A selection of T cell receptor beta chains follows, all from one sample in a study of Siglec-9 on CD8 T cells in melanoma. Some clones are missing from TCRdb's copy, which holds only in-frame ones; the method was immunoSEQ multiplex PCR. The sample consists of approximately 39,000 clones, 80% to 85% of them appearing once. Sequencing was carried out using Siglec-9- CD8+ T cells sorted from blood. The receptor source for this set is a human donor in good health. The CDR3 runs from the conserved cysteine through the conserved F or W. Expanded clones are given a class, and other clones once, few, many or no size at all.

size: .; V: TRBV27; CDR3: CASSGSFSNQPQHF
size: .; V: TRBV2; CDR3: CASIGAPEAFF
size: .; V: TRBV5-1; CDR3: CASSGGRGVLPSGANVLTF
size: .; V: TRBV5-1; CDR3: CASSSDRGDNEQYF
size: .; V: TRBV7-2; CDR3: CASNSNKTAGRTEAFF
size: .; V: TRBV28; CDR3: CASSLAGVGNTIYF
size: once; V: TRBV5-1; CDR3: CASHREGESTGELFF
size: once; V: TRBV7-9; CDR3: CASSYGGAEQYF
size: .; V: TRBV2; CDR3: CASSDSQTVNTEAFF
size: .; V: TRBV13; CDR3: CASSLHGGTGRTEAFF
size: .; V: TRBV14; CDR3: CASSRVFSYEQYF
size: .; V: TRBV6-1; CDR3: CASSPRAEAPLHF
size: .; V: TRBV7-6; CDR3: CASSPARSGPHYEQYF
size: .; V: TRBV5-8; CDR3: CASNTPALEGDTQYF
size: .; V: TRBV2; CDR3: CASSYSLEGTGNTIYF
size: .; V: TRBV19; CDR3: CASSIGTDTQYF
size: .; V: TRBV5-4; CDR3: CASSGHESYEQYF
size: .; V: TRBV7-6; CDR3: CASSGTSGPPYEQYF
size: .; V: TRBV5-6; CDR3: CASSPRNGGTEAFF
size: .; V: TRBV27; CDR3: CASSPRSGARETQYF
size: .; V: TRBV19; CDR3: CASSSLRQGYEQYF
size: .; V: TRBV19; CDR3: CASSAMMGTGTETQYF
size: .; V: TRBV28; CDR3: CASSSGTSSYNEQFF